The 11 T cell receptor beta chains below come from one sample, sequenced in a study of shared clonotypes between healthy human individuals. TCRdb keeps only in-frame clones here, not all; method: immunoSEQ multiplex PCR. Found here are roughly 2.6 million clones, over 85% of them singletons; the top ten hold 0.14%. Source material: naive CD4+ T cells sorted from blood. Subset reported: CD45RA+ positively selected. All receptors derive from a man aged 18 to 29 in good health.

This clone was seen once. The chain recombines TRBV5-1 with TRBJ1-3, with no clear D. Between the trimmed V and J ends, which lost 1 base and 1 base, there was a span of 21 bases. Per germline, CDR1 SGHRS and CDR2 YFSETQ. CDR3 length: 19 residues. DNA for the CDR3: TGCGCCAGCAGCTTGATCTTTCGGACGGATCTCTATTCTGGAAACACCATATATTTT. Its translation is CASSLIFRTDLYSGNTIYF. Drawing the rest from reference TRBV5-1 and TRBJ1-3, the complete variable domain is KAGVTQTPRYLIKTRGQQVTLSCSPISGHRSVSWYQQTPGQGLQFLFEYFSETQRNKGNFPGRFSGRQFSNSRSEMNVSTLELGDSALYLCASSLIFRTDLYSGNTIYFGEGSWLTVV.

The gene calls are TRBV7-8 and TRBJ1-5, with 7 bases identical to TRBD1. Trimming cost V 0 bases and J 3 bases; bases outside gene matches: 5. Germline assignment: CDR1 SGHVS and CDR2 FQNEAQ. This CDR3 is 16 amino acids long. CDR3 DNA: TGTGCCAGCAGCTTAGCCCCGGACAGGCCCAATCAGCCCCAGCATTTT. Protein: CASSLAPDRPNQPQHF.

The chain is built from TRBV5-1 and TRBJ2-2; a possible D gene is TRBD1 (5 bases). Trimming took off 2 bases at V and 6 bases at J, with 14 bases between the two ends. The CDR3 consists of 15 residues. CDR1 and CDR2 (germline): SGHRS, YFSETQ. The CDR3 DNA reads TGCGCCAGCAGCTTACAGGTGGATGGGGCCGGGGAGCTGTTTTTT. Translation: CASSLQVDGAGELFF.

The chain has TRBV5-1 and TRBJ1-2, with 8 bases that match TRBD1. CDR3 length equals 14 residues. V trimming: 4 bases; J trimming: 5 bases; junction bases outside the gene matches: 7. Germline V gene sequence: CDR1 SGHRS, CDR2 YFSETQ. CDR3 in amino acids: CASSDGQGSYGYTF. The CDR3 DNA follows: TGCGCCAGCAGCGACGGACAGGGAAGTTATGGCTACACCTTC.

The J gene is TRBJ2-3, the V gene TRBV9; TRBD2 matches 14 bases. V shed 3 bases, J shed 3 bases, and the junction held 3 bases outside the gene matches. Germline V gives CDR1 SGDLS, CDR2 YYNGEE. CDR3 length: 16 amino acids. CDR3 DNA: TGTGCCAGCAGCGAGGGGACTAGCGGGGGTACAGATACGCAGTATTTT. Translated: CASSEGTSGGTDTQYF.

The chain employs TRBV28 and TRBJ1-6; D is possibly TRBD1 (6 bases). The CDR3 length is 15 residues. Germline CDR1 and CDR2: MDHEN and SYDVKM. Deletions cut 5 bases from V and 8 bases from J, with 16 bases between. DNA for the CDR3: TGTGCCAGCAGTCCAACAGGGACGTTGGATTCACCCCTCCACTTT. Encoded protein: CASSPTGTLDSPLHF.

The chain recombines TRBV11-2 with TRBJ2-7, with 9 bases matching TRBD2. After removal of 6 bases from V and 2 bases from J, the junction contained 8 bases not matched to a gene. In germline, CDR1 is SGHAT, CDR2 FQNNGV. The CDR3 loop spans 15 amino acids. CDR3 in amino acids: CASSPGVAGAYEQYF. The CDR3 nucleotides read TGTGCCAGCAGTCCTGGGGTAGCGGGGGCCTACGAGCAGTACTTC.

V gene TRBV5-1 combines with J gene TRBJ2-2; maybe TRBD1 (6 bases). V was clipped by 8 bases and J by 6 bases, with 14 bases between them. This CDR3 is 13 amino acids long. Germline V gene lookup returns CDR1 SGHRS and CDR2 YFSETQ. The DNA for the CDR3 is TGCGCCAGTAAACTACAGGGCGCCGGGGAGCTGTTTTTT. Its translation: CASKLQGAGELFF.

A single count supports this clone. The V gene is TRBV4-1, the J gene TRBJ2-1; 10 nucleotides line up with TRBD1. Trimming took 2 bases from V and 2 from J; bases not matched to a gene: 3. This CDR3 has 16 residues. Germline values: CDR1 MGHRA, CDR2 YSYEKL. The CDR3 loop reads CASSQQGQGPYNEQFF. In DNA form, the CDR3 reads TGCGCCAGCAGCCAACAGGGACAGGGGCCCTACAATGAGCAGTTCTTC.

As regards this clone: Different DNA sequences within this sample yield the same CDR3. This chain joins TRBV9 and TRBJ2-2; no definite D call. Trimming stripped 0 bases from V and 6 bases from J, with 6 bases between. The CDR3 is 13 residues long. The germline V gene has CDR1 SGDLS and CDR2 YYNGEE. The CDR3 reads CASSVVGSGELFF. The CDR3 bases are TGTGCCAGCAGCGTAGTAGGGTCCGGGGAGCTGTTTTTT. The full variable domain, with the rest looked up from reference TRBV9 and TRBJ2-2, is DSGVTQTPKHLITATGQRVTLRCSPRSGDLSVYWYQQSLDQGLQFLIQYYNGEERAKGNILERFSAQQFPDLHSELNLSSLELGDSALYFCASSVVGSGELFFGEGSRLTVL.

The chain couples TRBV28 to TRBJ1-5; a weak D match, TRBD1 (6 bases). The length of the CDR3 is 13 residues. V gave up 11 bases and J gave up 6 bases, with 17 bases separating them. The germline V gene has CDR1 MDHEN and CDR2 SYDVKM. The chain's CDR3 is CAGTPGVGQPQHF. CDR3 sequence (DNA): TGTGCCGGGACCCCAGGGGTGGGTCAGCCCCAGCATTTT. Variable domain in full (rest from reference TRBV28 and TRBJ1-5): DVKVTQSSRYLVKRTGEKVFLECVQDMDHENMFWYRQDPGLGLRLIYFSYDVKMKEKGDIPEGYSVSREKKERFSLILESASTNQTSMYLCAGTPGVGQPQHFGDGTRLSIL.